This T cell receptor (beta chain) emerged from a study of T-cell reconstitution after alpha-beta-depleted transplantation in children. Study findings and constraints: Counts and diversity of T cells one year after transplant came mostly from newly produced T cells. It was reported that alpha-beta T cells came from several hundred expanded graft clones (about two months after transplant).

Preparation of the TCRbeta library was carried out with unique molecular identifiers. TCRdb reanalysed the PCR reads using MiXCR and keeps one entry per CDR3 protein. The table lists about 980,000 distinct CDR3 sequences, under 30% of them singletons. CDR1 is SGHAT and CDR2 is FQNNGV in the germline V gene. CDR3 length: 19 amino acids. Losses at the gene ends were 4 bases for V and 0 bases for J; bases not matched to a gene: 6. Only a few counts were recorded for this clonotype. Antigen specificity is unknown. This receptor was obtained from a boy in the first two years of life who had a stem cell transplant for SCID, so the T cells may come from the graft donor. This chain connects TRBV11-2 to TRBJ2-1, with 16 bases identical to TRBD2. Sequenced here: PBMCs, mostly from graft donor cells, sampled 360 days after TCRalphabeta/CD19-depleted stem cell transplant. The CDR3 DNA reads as TGTGCCAGCAGCTCGGAGGGACTAGCGGGGGGGAGCTCCTACAATGAGCAGTTCTTC. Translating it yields CASSSEGLAGGSSYNEQFF.